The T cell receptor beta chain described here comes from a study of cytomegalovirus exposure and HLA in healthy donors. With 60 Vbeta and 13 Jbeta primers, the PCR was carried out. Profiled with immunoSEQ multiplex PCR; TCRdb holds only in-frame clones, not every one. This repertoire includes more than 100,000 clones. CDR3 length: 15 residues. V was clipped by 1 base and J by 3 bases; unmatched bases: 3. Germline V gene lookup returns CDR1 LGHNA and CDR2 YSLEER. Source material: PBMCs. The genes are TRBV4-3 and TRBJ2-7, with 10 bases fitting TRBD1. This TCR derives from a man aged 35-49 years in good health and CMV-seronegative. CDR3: CASSQAGTGDYEQYF. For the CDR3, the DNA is TGCGCCAGCAGCCAAGCCGGGACAGGGGACTACGAGCAGTACTTC.